These T cell receptor beta chains were read from a single sample in a study of shared clonotypes between healthy human individuals. The assay was immunoSEQ multiplex PCR, and TCRdb's table has in-frame clones only and misses some. The top ten clones hold about 0.34% of a sample with more than 1.2 million clones, 98% of them seen once. The sample taken for sequencing was naive CD4+ T cells sorted from blood. These receptors originate from a man aged 25 to 40 in good health. Both conserved end residues are part of each CDR3. Fields, in order: V gene, D gene, J gene, clone size, CDR3 protein, CDR3 DNA. A D gene is named only where the DNA matches it firmly. Size tells how often a clone was seen (once, few, many) or the class of an expanded clone, and some rows leave it out.

TRBV5-4	-	TRBJ1-2	-	CASTSGDYYGYTF	TGTGCCAGCACCTCAGGCGACTACTATGGCTACACCTTC
TRBV7-3	-	TRBJ2-1	once	CASSNKGGLTYNEQFF	TGTGCCAGCAGCAATAAAGGGGGACTTACCTACAATGAGCAGTTCTTC
TRBV6-5	TRBD1	TRBJ2-3	-	CASSYSPTGSTDTQYF	TGTGCCAGCAGTTACTCCCCGACAGGGAGCACAGATACGCAGTATTTT
TRBV2	TRBD2	TRBJ2-2	-	CASRDHRLAGPANTGELFF	TGTGCCAGCAGGGACCACAGACTAGCGGGCCCCGCGAACACCGGGGAGCTGTTTTTT
TRBV19	TRBD1	TRBJ2-5	-	CASSTRDSGVVETQYF	TGTGCCAGTAGTACGAGGGACAGTGGGGTCGTGGAGACCCAGTACTTC
TRBV5-4	-	TRBJ2-5	-	CASSLDRQETQYF	TGTGCCAGCAGCTTGGACCGACAAGAGACCCAGTACTTC
TRBV6-1	-	TRBJ2-7	-	CASSEGRNHYEQYF	TGTGCCAGCAGTGAAGGGAGGAACCACTACGAGCAGTACTTC
TRBV19	TRBD1	TRBJ1-5	-	CASSRTGGGQPQHF	TGTGCCAGTAGTAGGACAGGGGGCGGTCAGCCCCAGCATTTT
TRBV14	TRBD2	TRBJ2-1	-	CASSFTSGRAHEQFF	TGTGCCAGCAGCTTTACTAGCGGGAGGGCCCATGAGCAGTTCTTC
TRBV29-1	TRBD1	TRBJ2-7	-	CSVEGIRDRVREQYF	TGCAGCGTTGAGGGAATCCGGGACAGGGTACGCGAGCAGTACTTC
TRBV5-4	-	TRBJ2-2	-	CASSPRQNTGELFF	TGTGCCAGCAGCCCTCGACAGAACACCGGGGAGCTGTTTTTT